The 23 T cell receptor beta chains listed next were all sequenced from one sample in a study of blood T cell repertoires in COVID-19. The protocol was immunoSEQ multiplex PCR, while the TCRdb copy is restricted to in-frame clones and leaves out a portion. The table lists about 52,000 clones, 82% of them singletons. Sequenced input: peripheral blood. All receptors derive from a man older than 75 with COVID-19, enrolled during active disease.

The chain is built from TRBV5-4 and TRBJ2-3, with 8 bases fitting TRBD2. The germline V gene has CDR1 SGHNT and CDR2 YYREEE (reference sequence). The CDR3 has 16 residues. Trimming took 3 bases from V and 3 from J; bases not matched to a gene: 9. The CDR3 DNA reads as TGTGCCAGCAGCTCCCACGAGCGGGGGAGAACAGATACGCAGTATTTT. It translates to CASSSHERGRTDTQYF.

The CDR3 DNA reads as TGCGCCAGCAGGGCAGGCGGGGGGGAAGGCAATGAGCAGTTCTTC. Encoded protein: CASRAGGGEGNEQFF. The J gene is TRBJ2-1, the V gene TRBV5-1, with 9 bases fitting TRBD2. CDR1 SGHRS and CDR2 YFSETQ come from the germline V gene. CDR3 length equals 15 residues. Trimming took 5 bases from V and 6 from J; bases not matched to a gene: 9.

Here the CDR3 reads CASSSLGTGVQPQHF. The CDR3 nucleotides read TGTGCCAGCAGTAGCCTCGGGACAGGGGTTCAGCCCCAGCATTTT. The chain carries TRBV27 and TRBJ1-5; 10 bases fit TRBD1. Germline values: CDR1 MNHEY, CDR2 SMNVEV (reference sequence). V lost 5 bases to trimming and J lost 6 bases; unmatched junction nucleotides: 7. This CDR3 is built from 15 residues.

This clone was found a few times. The chain joins TRBV7-3 to TRBJ2-3; the D gene is possibly TRBD1 (6 bases). This CDR3 spans 13 amino acids. Trimming cost V 4 bases and J 4 bases, with 9 bases left between them. Per the germline V gene, CDR1 is SGHTA and CDR2 is FQGTGA. CDR3 region: CASSSQGADTQYF. CDR3 DNA: TGTGCCAGCAGCTCACAGGGCGCAGATACGCAGTATTTT.

The V gene is TRBV5-6, the J gene TRBJ1-1, with TRBD1 as a possible D gene (5 bases). The CDR3 runs to 15 residues. With 3 bases removed from V and 0 bases from J, the gap between germline ends came to 12 bases. Germline CDR1 and CDR2: SGHDT and YYEEEE. The CDR3 region is CASSSQGSLNTEAFF. The DNA of the CDR3 is TGTGCCAGCAGCTCCCAGGGTAGTTTGAACACTGAAGCTTTCTTT.

This clone was counted a few times. The chain has TRBV4-1 and TRBJ1-6, with TRBD1 matching 8 bases. The CDR3 has 18 residues. CDR1 and CDR2 (germline): MGHRA, YSYEKL. V was clipped by 0 bases and J by 6 bases; unmatched bases: 10. In nucleotides, the CDR3 is TGCGCCAGCAGCCAAGATATTAAAGGAACAGGGGGTAATTCACCCCTCCACTTT. Its protein product is CASSQDIKGTGGNSPLHF.

The rearrangement links TRBV11-2 to TRBJ1-2, with D possibly matching TRBD1 (5 bases). The CDR3 has 13 amino acids. Germline-derived CDR1 and CDR2 are SGHAT and FQNNGV. V was cut by 5 bases and J by 5 bases, with 12 bases left in between. The CDR3 sequence: CASSPRGVYGYTF. CDR3 DNA sequence: TGTGCCAGCAGCCCCCGGGGGGTGTATGGCTACACCTTC.

The gene calls are TRBV7-2 and TRBJ1-1, with D possibly being TRBD1 (5 bases). This CDR3 spans 15 amino acids. Trimming removed 1 base from V and 6 bases from J, with 15 bases in between. From germline, CDR1 is SGHTA and CDR2 FQGNSA. The CDR3 region has the DNA TGTGCCAGCAGCTTAGAGTGGGGCAGCCCGTCTGAAGCTTTCTTT. This gives the protein CASSLEWGSPSEAFF.

DNA of the CDR3: TGTGCCAGCAGCATCGACAGGGGGACTGAAGCTTTCTTT. It yields the protein CASSIDRGTEAFF. The chain carries TRBV7-2 and TRBJ1-1, with TRBD1 matching over 9 bases. This CDR3 region has 13 residues. Germline trimming cut 5 bases from V and 5 bases from J; bases unmatched to any gene: 3. Looked up from germline, CDR1 is SGHTA and CDR2 is FQGNSA.

This clone showed up just a few times. V is TRBV6-5 and J is TRBJ2-7; 9 nucleotides match TRBD1. This CDR3 comprises 15 residues. The junction had 7 bases not matched to a gene; V was cut back by 5 bases and J by 2 bases. The germline CDR1 and CDR2 sequences are MNHEY and SVGAGI. The CDR3 spells CASSRDREPTYEQYF. The CDR3 DNA sequence: TGTGCCAGCAGTCGGGACAGGGAGCCGACCTACGAGCAGTACTTC.

This CDR3 is CAISGQGDSPLHF. The CDR3 coding sequence is TGTGCCATCAGTGGGCAGGGGGATTCACCCCTCCACTTT. This rearrangement joins TRBV10-3 to TRBJ1-6; 7 nucleotides line up with TRBD1. Trimming at V came to 4 bases and at J to 8 bases, leaving 2 bases not matched to a gene. CDR3 size: 13 residues. CDR1 is ENHRY, CDR2 SYGVKD, per germline.

This clone was counted only a few times. The CDR3 region is CASSLRPGHPYYSNQPQHF. CDR3 coding DNA: TGTGCCAGCAGCCTCCGGCCAGGGCATCCTTACTATAGCAATCAGCCCCAGCATTTT. The chain couples TRBV27 to TRBJ1-5, with D possibly TRBD1 on 5 matching bases. The V gene's germline CDR1 is MNHEY and CDR2 SMNVEV (reference sequence). With 6 bases removed from V and 0 bases from J, the gap between germline ends came to 24 bases. The CDR3 has 19 amino acids.

V is TRBV6-5 and J is TRBJ1-3; TRBD1 matches at 7 bases. Germline lookup yields CDR1 MNHEY and CDR2 SVGAGI. The J segment lost 4 bases and the V segment lost 6 bases, leaving 9 bases of the junction unmatched. The CDR3 spans 15 residues. This CDR3 is CASSLATGVGNTIYF. The DNA for the CDR3 is TGTGCCAGCAGCCTAGCTACAGGGGTCGGAAACACCATATATTTT.

The chain links TRBV30 to TRBJ1-1, with 7 bases lining up with TRBD1. The germline V gene encodes CDR1 GTSNPN and CDR2 SVGIG (reference sequence). The trim removed 4 bases at V and 1 base at J, leaving 9 bases unmatched. The length of the CDR3 is 15 residues. The CDR3 here is CAWTLQGTGNTEAFF. The CDR3 DNA sequence: TGTGCCTGGACACTACAGGGGACGGGGAACACTGAAGCTTTCTTT.

V is TRBV7-2 and J is TRBJ2-5; a weak D match, TRBD1 (5 bases). This CDR3 spans 15 amino acids. V gave up 5 bases and J gave up 7 bases, with 20 bases separating them. CDR1 SGHTA and CDR2 FQGNSA come from the germline V gene. CDR3 protein: CASSPVGASYGTQYF. In DNA, the CDR3 is TGTGCCAGCAGCCCCGTAGGGGCGAGTTATGGGACCCAGTACTTC.

V is TRBV7-7 and J is TRBJ2-2, with 9 nucleotides matching TRBD1. Germline loops: CDR1 SSHAT, CDR2 FNYEAQ (reference sequence). The CDR3 loop spans 17 amino acids. V was pared by 5 bases and J by 3 bases, with 10 bases of the junction left unmatched. The CDR3 DNA is TGTGCCAGCAGCGCCGCCGAAGGGACAGGGTACACCGGGGAGCTGTTTTTT. It yields the protein CASSAAEGTGYTGELFF.

The chain couples TRBV30 to TRBJ1-3; D is possibly TRBD1 (5 bases). V lost 1 base and J lost 0, with 10 bases in between. Germline lookup yields CDR1 GTSNPN and CDR2 SVGIG (reference sequence). CDR3 length equals 15 residues. The CDR3 loop is CAWSGQLLSGNTIYF. As DNA, the CDR3 is TGTGCCTGGAGTGGACAGCTTCTCTCTGGAAACACCATATATTTT.

The V and J genes are TRBV6-5 and TRBJ1-5; D gene unclear. CDR1 and CDR2 from the germline V gene are MNHEY and SVGAGI. Trimming took 11 bases from V and 1 from J, leaving 15 bases between them. CDR3 size: 14 residues. CDR3 bases: TGTGCCTCAGCGGGGTTCGGGAGCAATCAGCCCCAGCATTTT. Residues: CASAGFGSNQPQHF.

This CDR3 reads CASSFTVTGELFF. In DNA, the CDR3 is TGTGCCAGCAGTTTTACAGTCACCGGGGAGCTGTTTTTT. The chain recombines TRBV12-3 or TRBV12-4 with TRBJ2-2; no clear D. The CDR3 is 13 residues long. Deletions cut 3 bases from V and 4 bases from J, with 6 bases between.

This clone has a handful of counts. The chain uses TRBV7-2 and TRBJ1-2; the D gene is possibly TRBD1 (5 bases). CDR1 is SGHTA, CDR2 FQGNSA, per germline. The CDR3 runs 14 residues. The V and J ends lost 1 base and 3 bases respectively, with 9 bases between them. CDR3 coding DNA: TGTGCCAGCAGCTTAGTCGGACACCACTATGGCTACACCTTC. This encodes CASSLVGHHYGYTF.

The chain carries TRBV30 and TRBJ1-1; possible D gene TRBD1, 5 bases. The CDR3 totals 11 residues. Germline V gives CDR1 GTSNPN, CDR2 SVGIG (reference sequence). The germline V and J ends were trimmed by 5 bases and 1 base, with 5 bases remaining between them. CDR3 amino acids: CAWQGNTEAFF. In DNA form, the CDR3 reads TGTGCCTGGCAGGGGAACACTGAAGCTTTCTTT.

The V call is TRBV9, the J call TRBJ2-5; unclear D gene. The V gene lost 8 bases and the J gene lost 8 bases, with 7 bases spanning the gap. Per germline, CDR1 SGDLS and CDR2 YYNGEE. This CDR3 has 9 amino acids. Here the CDR3 reads CASVVTQYF. DNA of the CDR3: TGTGCCAGTGTAGTCACCCAGTACTTC. Full variable domain (missing parts from reference TRBV9 and TRBJ2-5): DSGVTQTPKHLITATGQRVTLRCSPRSGDLSVYWYQQSLDQGLQFLIQYYNGEERAKGNILERFSAQQFPDLHSELNLSSLELGDSALYFCASVVTQYFGPGTRLLVL.

The V and J genes are TRBV4-3 and TRBJ2-1, with 10 bases aligning to TRBD2. V shed 4 bases, J shed 7 bases, and the junction held 16 bases outside the gene matches. The CDR3 is made up of 18 amino acids. Germline V gene lookup returns CDR1 LGHNA and CDR2 YSLEER. The CDR3 bases are TGCGCCAGCAGCCCGGCCCCCAGCGGGGGGGCTTTGGTGAATGAGCAGTTCTTC. Amino acid sequence: CASSPAPSGGALVNEQFF.